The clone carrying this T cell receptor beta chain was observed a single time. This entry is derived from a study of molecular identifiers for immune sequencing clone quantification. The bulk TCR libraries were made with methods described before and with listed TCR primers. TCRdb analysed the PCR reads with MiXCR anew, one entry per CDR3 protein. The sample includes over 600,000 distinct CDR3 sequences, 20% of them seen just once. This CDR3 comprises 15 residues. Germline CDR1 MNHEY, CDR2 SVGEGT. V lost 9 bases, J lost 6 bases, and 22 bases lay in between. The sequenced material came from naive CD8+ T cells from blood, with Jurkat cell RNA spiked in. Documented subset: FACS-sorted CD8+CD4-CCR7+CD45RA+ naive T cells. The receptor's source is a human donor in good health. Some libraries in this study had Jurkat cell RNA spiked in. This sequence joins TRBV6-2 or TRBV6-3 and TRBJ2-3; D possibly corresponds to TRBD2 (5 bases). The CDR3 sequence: CASCLTNDHIDTQYF. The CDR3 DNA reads TGTGCCAGTTGTTTGACTAACGATCACATTGATACGCAGTATTTT.